This T cell receptor beta chain is from a study of molecular identifiers for immune sequencing clone quantification. Study-level results: Under 1% of molecules in naive cells, but over 97% of effector molecules, belonged to clones above 20 RNA copies.

The CDR3 runs 15 residues. Germline lookup yields CDR1 SGHTA and CDR2 FQGNSA. Trimming left V 1 base short and J 4 bases short, with 13 bases between. The bulk TCR libraries were made with methods described before and with listed TCR primers. TCRdb passed the PCR reads through MiXCR, listing each CDR3 protein once. Of about 100,000 distinct CDR3 sequences listed, about 35% are singletons. This clonotype occurred many times. Its antigen remains unknown. This sequence was found in a human donor in good health. Some libraries in this study had Jurkat cell RNA spiked in. Specimen: naive CD8+ T cells from blood, with Jurkat cell RNA spiked in. Subset described: FACS-sorted CD8+CD4-CCR7+CD45RA+ naive T cells. This sequence joins TRBV7-2 and TRBJ2-5; no clear D. As DNA, the CDR3 is TGTGCCAGCAGCTTAGGCCCCGGCCTCGGAGAGACCCAGTACTTC. It codes for CASSLGPGLGETQYF.